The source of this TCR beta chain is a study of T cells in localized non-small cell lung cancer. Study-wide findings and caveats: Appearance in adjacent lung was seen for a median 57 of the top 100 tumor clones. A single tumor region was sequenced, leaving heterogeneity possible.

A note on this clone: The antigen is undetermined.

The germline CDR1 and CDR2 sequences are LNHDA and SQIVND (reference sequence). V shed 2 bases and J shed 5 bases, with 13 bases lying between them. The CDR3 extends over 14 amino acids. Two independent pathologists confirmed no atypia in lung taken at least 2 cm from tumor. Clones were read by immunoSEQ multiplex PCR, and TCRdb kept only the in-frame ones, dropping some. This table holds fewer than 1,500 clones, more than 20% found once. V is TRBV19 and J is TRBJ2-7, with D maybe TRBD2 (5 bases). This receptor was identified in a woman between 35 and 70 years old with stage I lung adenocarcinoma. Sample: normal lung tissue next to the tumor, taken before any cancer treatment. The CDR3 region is CASSITAMRDEQYF. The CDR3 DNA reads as TGTGCCAGTAGTATAACAGCCATGAGGGACGAGCAGTACTTC.